This TCR beta chain was observed in a study of regulatory T cells in long-lasting Graves disease. Study-wide results and limits: With 2,500 to 3,500 shared public clonotypes, persistent patients exceeded new patients, who shared approximately 880. TRBV28 was favored in persistent disease, as were TRBJ1-2 and TRBJ2-5.

Construction of the TCR beta libraries employed iRepertoire HTBI primers in conjunction with Arm-PCR of CDR3 regions. TCRdb reprocessed the multiplex PCR reads with MiXCR, giving one entry per CDR3 protein. The sample has 350,000 to 450,000 distinct CDR3 sequences, over 20% seen once. Time point meaning: persistent/refractory GD, antithyroid drugs over 5 years with positive TRAb. PBMCs provided the RNA from which the TCR library was made. Diagnoses of Graves' disease were made by American Thyroid Association guidelines. This clonotype was observed many times. Antigen unknown. Germline V gene lookup returns CDR1 MNHEY and CDR2 SMNVEV (reference sequence). The V segment lost 10 bases and the J segment 9 bases; nucleotides outside the gene matches: 12. The CDR3 contains 14 residues.

The source of this sequence is a female donor with Graves disease. The rearrangement links TRBV27 to TRBJ1-5; 10 bases are shared with TRBD1. This specimen was peripheral blood mononuclear cells (PBMCs), taken when the disease was refractory, from a patient treated with antithyroid drugs. The CDR3 coding sequence is TGTGCCACTCAAGCCGGGACAGGGGTTTGGCCCCAGCATTTT. Translated, it gives CATQAGTGVWPQHF.